These 28 T cell receptor beta chains were sequenced from one sample in a study of T cell repertoires in cytomegalovirus infection. TCRdb itself ran the reads through MiXCR, one entry per CDR3 protein. The data show some 220,000 distinct CDR3 sequences, with roughly 6.5% seen just once and 5.5% to 8% held by the top ten. Input material: PBMCs. Receptors were obtained from a human donor in good health (CMV status not recorded). Some clones in this sample may be carry-over from other donors' samples.

This clonotype was seen repeatedly, ten times or more. V gene TRBV28 combines with J gene TRBJ2-3; D ambiguous. The V gene's germline CDR1 is MDHEN and CDR2 SYDVKM. This CDR3 has 15 residues. Trimming shortened V by 4 bases and J by 2 bases, and 13 bases separated the two germline ends. The CDR3 region is CASSSPKGNTDTQYF. As DNA, the CDR3 is TGTGCCAGCAGTTCTCCTAAGGGAAACACAGATACGCAGTATTTT.

This clonotype was counted ten times or more. The chain employs TRBV28 and TRBJ1-1, with 8 bases lining up with TRBD1. The CDR3 spans 14 residues. V shed 6 bases and J 4 bases; nucleotides not matched to a gene: 7. Germline loops: CDR1 MDHEN, CDR2 SYDVKM. The CDR3 protein is CASRQTGVGTEAFF. The CDR3 nucleotides read TGTGCCAGCAGGCAGACAGGGGTGGGCACTGAAGCTTTCTTT.

The V and J genes are TRBV2 and TRBJ2-5, with TRBD2 identical over 7 bases. CDR1 SNHLY and CDR2 FYNNEI come from the germline V gene. The trim removed 5 bases at V and 0 bases at J, leaving 6 bases unmatched. The CDR3 sequence is 15 residues long. The CDR3 reads CASSLAGVYQETQYF. The CDR3 DNA is TGTGCCAGCAGTTTGGCGGGGGTATACCAAGAGACCCAGTACTTC.

This sequence joins TRBV7-6 and TRBJ2-1, with TRBD1 matching over 12 bases. CDR1 is SGHVS and CDR2 is FNYEAQ in the germline V gene. This CDR3 has 16 amino acids. With V trimmed by 4 bases and J by 10 bases, 11 bases remained unmatched. The CDR3 bases are TGTGCCAGCAGCTCCCCGGGACAGGGGGCAGTCAGGGAGCAGTTCTTC. Its translation is CASSSPGQGAVREQFF.

This clonotype was counted ten times or more. This rearrangement joins TRBV6-5 to TRBJ2-7; D perhaps matches TRBD2 (7 bases). The CDR3 runs to 14 residues. V lost 6 bases and J 5 bases, leaving 17 bases between the germline ends. Per germline, CDR1 MNHEY and CDR2 SVGAGI. This CDR3 is CASRTGGRGHEQYF. CDR3 DNA sequence: TGTGCCAGCAGGACCGGGGGGCGCGGTCACGAGCAGTACTTC.

This clonotype appeared many times. The chain recombines TRBV12-3 or TRBV12-4 with TRBJ1-4, with a tentative D call TRBD1 (6 bases). This CDR3 is built from 17 residues. Trimming left V 3 bases short and J 0 bases short, with 14 bases between. The CDR3 loop is CASSFSGHVTTNEKLFF. The CDR3, as DNA: TGTGCCAGCAGTTTTTCGGGACACGTAACAACTAATGAAAAACTGTTTTTT.

Comments on this clonotype: With a much larger clone just one base away, this may be a read error. This chain connects TRBV29-1 to TRBJ2-3; D possibly corresponds to TRBD1 (6 bases). CDR3 length: 12 residues. Per germline, CDR1 SQVTM and CDR2 ANQGSEA. Trimming shortened V by 4 bases and J by 4 bases, and 9 bases separated the two germline ends. The CDR3 coding sequence is TGCAGCGTTGGCAGGGGAGCAGATACGCAGTATTTT. Translating gives CSVGRGADTQYF.

This clonotype occurred many times. For the CDR3, the DNA is TGTGCCAGCAGCCTGTCCGTCTCGGGCACTGAAGCTTTCTTT. Its translation is CASSLSVSGTEAFF. The chain uses TRBV7-3 and TRBJ1-1; D gene uncertain. The CDR3 covers 14 residues. CDR1 is SGHTA, CDR2 FQGTGA, per germline. The V end lost 5 bases, the J end lost 4 bases, and 14 bases lay between the germline ends. Full variable domain (remainder filled in from reference TRBV7-3 and TRBJ1-1): GAGVSQTPSNKVTEKGKYVELRCDPISGHTALYWYRQSLGQGPEFLIYFQGTGAADDSGLPNDRFFAVRPEGSVSTLKIQRTERGDSAVYLCASSLSVSGTEAFFGQGTRLTVV.

In its sample, this clonotype was seen many times. The chain employs TRBV7-9 and TRBJ2-5, with no clear D. The CDR3 runs to 15 residues. CDR1 is SEHNR and CDR2 is FQNEAQ in the germline V gene (reference sequence). Trimming pared 2 bases from V and 2 bases from J, leaving 12 bases between. Here the CDR3 reads CASSLRTDQQETQYF. Written as DNA, the CDR3 is TGTGCCAGCAGCTTACGAACCGACCAGCAAGAGACCCAGTACTTC.

This clonotype was seen repeatedly, ten times or more. This sequence joins TRBV20-1 and TRBJ2-1, with D unclear. Trimming removed 0 bases from V and 0 bases from J, with 18 bases in between. The CDR3 is 18 amino acids. CDR1 and CDR2 (germline): DFQATT, SNEGSKA (reference sequence). CDR3 region: CSARDPRAGESSYNEQFF. The CDR3 region has the DNA TGCAGTGCTAGAGACCCCCGGGCAGGTGAAAGCTCCTACAATGAGCAGTTCTTC.

This clonotype was seen many times. V is TRBV5-5 and J is TRBJ2-1; TRBD2 is a possible D gene (6 bases). V was shortened by 2 bases and J by 9 bases, with 15 bases between the two germline ends. CDR1 SGHKS and CDR2 YYEKEE come from the germline V gene (reference sequence). CDR3 length: 14 amino acids. The CDR3 sequence: CASSFPGLEGEQFF. CDR3 in DNA: TGTGCCAGCAGCTTTCCGGGACTTGAGGGTGAGCAGTTCTTC.

The chain couples TRBV29-1 to TRBJ1-1; TRBD1 might be the D (6 bases). The CDR3 consists of 15 residues. The germline V gene has CDR1 SQVTM and CDR2 ANQGSEA. With 1 base removed from V and 1 base from J, the gap between germline ends came to 13 bases. CDR3 nucleotides: TGCAGCGTTGAAGGCTACAGGGTTGAGAACACTGAAGCTTTCTTT. This codes for CSVEGYRVENTEAFF. The full variable domain, completed using reference TRBV29-1 and TRBJ1-1, is SAVISQKPSRDICQRGTSLTIQCQVDSQVTMMFWYRQQPGQSLTLIATANQGSEATYESGFVIDKFPISRPNLTFSTLTVSNMSPEDSSIYLCSVEGYRVENTEAFFGQGTRLTVV.

This clonotype was picked up many times. J is TRBJ2-2 and V is TRBV3-1; a weak D match, TRBD1 (5 bases). This CDR3 region has 16 residues. Germline V CDR1 and CDR2: LGHDT, YNNKEL (reference sequence). V was cut by 1 base and J by 2 bases, with 11 bases left in between. CDR3 DNA sequence: TGTGCCAGCAGCCAAGGTGGCAGGGCCAACACCGGGGAGCTGTTTTTT. The encoded protein is CASSQGGRANTGELFF. The entire variable domain, with the rest obtained from reference TRBV3-1 and TRBJ2-2, is as follows: DTAVSQTPKYLVTQMGNDKSIKCEQNLGHDTMYWYKQDSKKFLKIMFSYNNKELIINETVPNRFSPKSPDKAHLNLHINSLELGDSAVYFCASSQGGRANTGELFFGEGSRLTVL.

Regarding this clonotype: One end of the junction does not line up with germline, which may come from a read error. This chain joins TRBV6-2 or TRBV6-3 and TRBJ1-2; 9 nucleotides match TRBD1. Looked up from germline, CDR1 is MNHEY and CDR2 is SVGEGT. The CDR3 has 13 amino acids. The DNA of the CDR3 is TGTGCCCGCAGTAGCGGACAGGGGTATGGCTACACCTTC. This sequence encodes CARSSGQGYGYTF.

This clonotype was picked up a small number of times. Mismatch with germline at one junction end may stem from a read error. The V gene is TRBV5-5, the J gene TRBJ2-3, with TRBD1 matching 7 bases. The CDR3 is made up of 14 amino acids. Germline V gene lookup returns CDR1 SGHKS and CDR2 YYEKEE (reference sequence). CDR3 sequence reads: CASRLDRSTDTQYF. The CDR3 nucleotides are TGTGCCAGCAGATTGGACAGGAGCACAGATACGCAGTATTTT. Combining the CDR3 with reference TRBV5-5 and TRBJ2-3 gives the whole variable domain DAGVTQSPTHLIKTRGQQVTLRCSPISGHKSVSWYQQVLGQGPQFIFQYYEKEERGRGNFPDRFSARQFPNYSSELNVNALLLGDSALYLCASRLDRSTDTQYFGPGTRLTVL.

At least ten counts were recorded for this clonotype. The rearrangement joins TRBV6-5 to TRBJ1-2; 7 bases line up with TRBD1. With 6 bases clipped from V and 4 bases from J, the junction kept 5 bases outside the gene matches. Germline lookup yields CDR1 MNHEY and CDR2 SVGAGI. This CDR3 region has 13 residues. CDR3 residues: CASRLTGAYGYTF. The DNA for the CDR3 is TGTGCCAGCAGACTAACAGGGGCCTATGGCTACACCTTC.

This clonotype was detected a few times. The chain joins TRBV20-1 to TRBJ1-3; possible D gene TRBD1, 6 bases. The V gene's germline CDR1 is DFQATT and CDR2 SNEGSKA (reference sequence). The CDR3 has 14 amino acids. Trimming cost V 5 bases and J 2 bases, with 13 bases left between them. The CDR3 protein is CSALRPGAGNTIYF. The CDR3, as DNA: TGCAGTGCTCTCAGGCCAGGGGCTGGAAACACCATATATTTT.

This sequence joins TRBV2 and TRBJ2-7; TRBD1 aligns across 7 bases. V shed 7 bases, J shed 2 bases, and the junction held 8 bases outside the gene matches. The CDR3 is 14 amino acids. Germline CDR1 reads SNHLY; CDR2 reads FYNNEI. CDR3 nucleotides: TGTGCCAGCACGCCCGGACAGGTCACCTACGAGCAGTACTTC. Protein product: CASTPGQVTYEQYF.

This clonotype was seen repeatedly, ten times or more. V usage is TRBV5-6 and J usage is TRBJ2-5; 11 bases line up with TRBD2. The germline V gene has CDR1 SGHDT and CDR2 YYEEEE. After removal of 2 bases from V and 10 bases from J, the junction contained 10 bases not matched to a gene. The CDR3 has 15 residues. The CDR3, as DNA: TGTGCCAGCAGCTTTCGACTAGCGGGGCGGGTGGACCAGTACTTC. It is translated as CASSFRLAGRVDQYF.

This clonotype was observed many times. V is TRBV20-1 and J is TRBJ2-1, with a possible D match to TRBD2 (6 bases). In germline, CDR1 is DFQATT, CDR2 SNEGSKA (reference sequence). The CDR3 loop spans 15 amino acids. The ends were cut back, 0 bases at V and 6 bases at J, with 15 bases in the middle. The CDR3 DNA sequence: TGCAGTGCTAGAGATCCCCTGCGGGGCCGCAATGAGCAGTTCTTC. This encodes CSARDPLRGRNEQFF.

This clonotype was recorded at least ten times. The rearrangement joins TRBV6-2 or TRBV6-3 to TRBJ2-6; D is possibly TRBD1 or TRBD2 (5 bases each). Trimming removed 4 bases at V and 0 bases at J, with 10 bases between. The CDR3 contains 16 residues. From germline, CDR1 is MNHEY and CDR2 SVGEGT. The CDR3 spells CASSSSGLSGANVLTF. The CDR3 nucleotides are TGTGCCAGCAGTTCGTCGGGGCTCTCTGGGGCCAACGTCCTGACTTTC.

This clonotype was picked up many times. This rearrangement joins TRBV20-1 to TRBJ1-1; D remains unclear. CDR3 length equals 15 residues. V shed 4 bases and J shed 0 bases, with 15 bases lying between them. Germline lookup yields CDR1 DFQATT and CDR2 SNEGSKA (reference sequence). The CDR3 sequence: CSAKKNGRMNTEAFF. CDR3 in DNA: TGCAGTGCTAAGAAAAACGGACGGATGAACACTGAAGCTTTCTTT.

This clonotype was counted a few times. The V gene is TRBV3-1, the J gene TRBJ2-4; 14 bases match TRBD2. Germline CDR1 reads LGHDT; CDR2 reads YNNKEL (reference sequence). This CDR3 is 18 amino acids long. The V and J ends lost 3 bases and 0 bases, in that order; junction bases with no gene match: 4. The CDR3 nucleotides read TGTGCCAGCAGCCAGACTAGCGGGGGGGCAGTAGCCAAAAACATTCAGTACTTC. This sequence encodes CASSQTSGGAVAKNIQYF. Filled out from reference TRBV3-1 and TRBJ2-4, the complete variable domain reads DTAVSQTPKYLVTQMGNDKSIKCEQNLGHDTMYWYKQDSKKFLKIMFSYNNKELIINETVPNRFSPKSPDKAHLNLHINSLELGDSAVYFCASSQTSGGAVAKNIQYFGAGTRLSVL.

This clonotype was detected ten times or more. The rearrangement uses TRBV7-9 and TRBJ2-7, with D possibly TRBD2 on 6 matching bases. The germline V gene has CDR1 SEHNR and CDR2 FQNEAQ (reference sequence). The germline V and J ends were trimmed by 5 bases and 2 bases, with 13 bases remaining between them. The CDR3 totals 14 residues. CDR3: CASSLLGLPYEQYF. The CDR3 region has the DNA TGTGCCAGCAGCCTCCTGGGACTTCCCTACGAGCAGTACTTC.

This clonotype was found many times. The chain has TRBV12-3 or TRBV12-4 and TRBJ2-7; tentatively, D is TRBD2 (5 bases). V was clipped by 3 bases and J by 5 bases, with 14 bases between them. This CDR3 contains 14 residues. Here the CDR3 reads CASSFDGVAHEQYF. DNA of the CDR3: TGTGCCAGCAGTTTTGACGGGGTAGCCCACGAGCAGTACTTC.

In this sample, this clonotype turned up many times. CDR3 nucleotides: TGTGCCAGCAGCTTGAGCGGGGGGAGCACAGATACGCAGTATTTT. The encoded protein is CASSLSGGSTDTQYF. The chain links TRBV7-9 to TRBJ2-3; 9 bases fit TRBD2. CDR1 is SEHNR, CDR2 FQNEAQ, per germline (reference sequence). J lost 0 bases, V lost 3 bases, and 1 base had no gene match. This CDR3 is 15 amino acids long. The full variable domain, completed using reference TRBV7-9 and TRBJ2-3, is DTGVSQNPRHKITKRGQNVTFRCDPISEHNRLYWYRQTLGQGPEFLTYFQNEAQLEKSRLLSDRFSAERPKGSFSTLEIQRTEQGDSAMYLCASSLSGGSTDTQYFGPGTRLTVL.

This clonotype appeared many times. V is TRBV14 and J is TRBJ1-2, with TRBD1 matching 8 bases. CDR3 size: 14 residues. Germline V gives CDR1 SGHDN, CDR2 FVKESK. Trimming removed 3 bases from V and 8 bases from J; junction bases left unmatched: 8. CDR3 sequence: CASSHLQGARGYTF. CDR3 coding DNA: TGTGCCAGCAGCCACTTGCAGGGGGCTCGGGGCTACACCTTC.

This clonotype showed up many times. The CDR3 loop reads CASSSERGHYNTGELFF. The CDR3 DNA sequence: TGTGCCAGCAGCTCGGAGAGGGGCCATTATAACACCGGGGAGCTGTTTTTT. The chain has TRBV11-2 and TRBJ2-2; D is perhaps TRBD1 or TRBD2 (5 bases each). CDR1 and CDR2 (germline): SGHAT, FQNNGV. This CDR3 is 17 amino acids long. Trimming left V 4 bases short and J 2 bases short, with 17 bases between.